This entry lists 9 T cell receptor beta chains sequenced from one sample in a study of OX40 agonist ivuxolimab in advanced cancers. Sequenced by immunoSEQ multiplex PCR; TCRdb stores in-frame clones only, minus some. The sample contains around 71,000 clones, roughly 86% of which appear only once. The sequencing used CD4+ or CD8+ T cells sorted from blood, collected in a trial of the OX40 agonist ivuxolimab. The receptor source for this set is an adult with an advanced solid tumor such as melanoma, head and neck, liver or kidney cancer.

This rearrangement joins TRBV6-5 to TRBJ2-2; D is perhaps TRBD1 (7 bases). From germline, CDR1 is MNHEY and CDR2 SVGAGI. V was shortened by 6 bases and J by 4 bases, with 15 bases between the two germline ends. CDR3 length: 15 amino acids. The CDR3 DNA follows: TGTGCCAGCAGCCCCAGGGGGGTGAGCACCGGGGAGCTGTTTTTT. This sequence encodes CASSPRGVSTGELFF.

V is TRBV6-1 and J is TRBJ2-3, with D possibly matching TRBD1 (6 bases). Germline V lookup: CDR1 MNHNS, CDR2 SASEGT. Trimming removed 1 base at V and 1 base at J, with 12 bases between. The CDR3 totals 16 residues. The CDR3 nucleotides read TGTGCCAGCAGTGAAGTGGGGGCTGCTCGCACAGATACGCAGTATTTT. As protein: CASSEVGAARTDTQYF.

V usage is TRBV2 and J usage is TRBJ2-2, with TRBD1 matching 7 bases. Germline values: CDR1 SNHLY, CDR2 FYNNEI. This CDR3 is built from 15 residues. With V trimmed by 4 bases and J by 1 base, 3 bases remained unmatched. For the CDR3, the DNA is TGTGCCAGCAGTGCGGGACAGTTGAACACCGGGGAGCTGTTTTTT. Amino acid sequence: CASSAGQLNTGELFF. The full variable domain, in which reference TRBV2 and TRBJ2-2 provide the parts outside the CDR3, is EPEVTQTPSHQVTQMGQEVILRCVPISNHLYFYWYRQILGQKVEFLVSFYNNEISEKSEIFDDQFSVERPDGSNFTLKIRSTKLEDSAMYFCASSAGQLNTGELFFGEGSRLTVL.

The genes are TRBV6-1 and TRBJ1-4, with TRBD1 as a possible D gene (5 bases). Trimming removed 4 bases at V and 0 bases at J, with 9 bases between. This CDR3 has 15 residues. The germline gives CDR1 MNHNS, CDR2 SASEGT. The CDR3 bases are TGTGCCAGCAGTGGGGCAGGGACAACTAATGAAAAACTGTTTTTT. This encodes CASSGAGTTNEKLFF.

The V call is TRBV6-5, the J call TRBJ2-3, with a tentative D call TRBD2 (6 bases). Trimming removed 2 bases at V and 0 bases at J, with 9 bases between. Germline lookup yields CDR1 MNHEY and CDR2 SVGAGI. The CDR3 contains 15 residues. The CDR3 nucleotides are TGTGCCAGCAGTTACGGGAGGCCTAGCACAGATACGCAGTATTTT. This translates into CASSYGRPSTDTQYF.

The CDR3: CSVGSSGNIFGEQFF. In DNA, the CDR3 is TGCAGCGTTGGGTCTAGCGGGAATATTTTTGGTGAGCAGTTCTTC. The chain employs TRBV29-1 and TRBJ2-1; TRBD2 matches 9 bases. CDR3 size: 15 residues. Germline-derived CDR1 and CDR2 are SQVTM and ANQGSEA. The V gene end was trimmed by 4 bases and the J gene end by 9 bases; junction bases not matched to a gene: 13.

Note on this clone: Other DNA sequences in this specimen translate into the identical CDR3. The V call is TRBV19, the J call TRBJ2-5; D is unresolved. Germline values: CDR1 LNHDA, CDR2 SQIVND (reference sequence). The ends were cut back, 4 bases at V and 1 base at J, with 7 bases in the middle. This CDR3 spans 13 amino acids. CDR3 sequence (DNA): TGTGCCAGTAGTACCCAGGTCCAAGAGACCCAGTACTTC. It specifies CASSTQVQETQYF.

The rearrangement links TRBV6-6 to TRBJ1-5, with D tentatively TRBD1 (6 bases). This CDR3 contains 15 residues. CDR1 is MNHNY, CDR2 SVGAGI, per germline (reference sequence). V lost 6 bases and J 2 bases, leaving 14 bases between the germline ends. Here the CDR3 reads CASRQLAGGNQPQHF. The CDR3 coding sequence is TGTGCCAGCAGACAACTCGCAGGGGGCAATCAGCCCCAGCATTTT.

The chain has TRBV21-1 and TRBJ2-3; the D call TRBD2 from the table was never checked on the DNA. TRBV21-1 is reported as a pseudogene. The CDR3 loop spans 17 amino acids. CDR3 sequence: CASSNNGLAGRSDTQYF. In nucleotides, the CDR3 is TGTGCCAGCAGCAATAATGGACTAGCGGGACGCTCAGATACGCAGTATTTT.